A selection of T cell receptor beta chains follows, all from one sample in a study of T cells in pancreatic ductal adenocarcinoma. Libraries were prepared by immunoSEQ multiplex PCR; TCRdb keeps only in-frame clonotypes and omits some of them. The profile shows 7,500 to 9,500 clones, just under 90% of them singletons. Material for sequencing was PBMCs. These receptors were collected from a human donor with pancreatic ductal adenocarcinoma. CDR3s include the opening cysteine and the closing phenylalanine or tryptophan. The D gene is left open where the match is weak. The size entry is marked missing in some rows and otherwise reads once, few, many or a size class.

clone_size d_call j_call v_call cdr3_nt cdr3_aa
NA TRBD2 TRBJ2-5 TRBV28 TGTGCCAGCAGTTCGACGACTAGCGGGAGACGAGAGACCCAGTACTTC CASSSTTSGRRETQYF
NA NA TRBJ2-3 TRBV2 TGTGCCAGCAGTGAATATTCAGATACGCAGTATTTT CASSEYSDTQYF
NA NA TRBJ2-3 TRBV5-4 TGTGCCAGCAGCGCCTACTACGATGGCGGCACAGATACGCAGTATTTT CASSAYYDGGTDTQYF
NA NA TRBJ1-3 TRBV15 TGTGCCACCAGCAGAGATTACCGCCGATCCTCTACTGGAAACACCATATATTTT CATSRDYRRSSTGNTIYF
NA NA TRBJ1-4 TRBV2 TGTGCCAGTGGGGAAGGACGGGGGAATGAAAAACTGTTTTTT CASGEGRGNEKLFF
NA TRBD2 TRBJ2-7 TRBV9 TGTGCCAGCAGCCCCTGGATGACTAGCGGGAGTTACGAGCAGTACTTC CASSPWMTSGSYEQYF
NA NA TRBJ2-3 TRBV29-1 TGCAGCGGGAAGACAGGCACAGATACGCAGTATTTT CSGKTGTDTQYF
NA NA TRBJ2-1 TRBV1 TGCACCAGCAGCCAAGAGGCTAGCGGGGGTTCCACCTACAATGAGCAGTTCTTC CTSSQEASGGSTYNEQFF
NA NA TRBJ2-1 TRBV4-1 TGCGCCAGCAGCCCCCGGGATTCGTTAGCGAATTACAATGAGCAGTTCTTC CASSPRDSLANYNEQFF
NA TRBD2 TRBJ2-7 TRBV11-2 TGTGCCAGCAGCTTAGGCTTAACTAGCGGGAGCTTCTACGAGCAGTACTTC CASSLGLTSGSFYEQYF
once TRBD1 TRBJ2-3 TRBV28 TGTGCCAGCAGTTATCCCCCGGGACAGGGAGGTGTCACAGATACGCAGTATTTT CASSYPPGQGGVTDTQYF
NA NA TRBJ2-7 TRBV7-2 TGTGCCAGCAGCTTACCCGGAGCCTACGAGCAGTACTTC CASSLPGAYEQYF
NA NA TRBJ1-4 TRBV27 TGTGCCAGCAGTCTCGCCTTCGGGGTTAGGGAAAAACTGTTTTTT CASSLAFGVREKLFF
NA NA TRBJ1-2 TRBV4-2 TGTGCCAGCAGCCAAGAAGTTAACGCGGCAAACTATGGCTACACCTTC CASSQEVNAANYGYTF
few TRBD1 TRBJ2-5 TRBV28 TGTGCCAGCAGTGACTCGGGACAGGGGTTCAGGGAGACCCAGTACTTC CASSDSGQGFRETQYF
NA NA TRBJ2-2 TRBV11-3 TGTGCCAGCAGCTTAGGAGGAACCGGGGAGCTGTTTTTT CASSLGGTGELFF
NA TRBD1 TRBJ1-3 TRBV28 TGTGCCAGCAGTTTGCAGGGGGCTAAAGGAAACACCATATATTTT CASSLQGAKGNTIYF
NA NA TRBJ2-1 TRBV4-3 TGCGCCAGCAGCCAAGGGCCCGGGATTACCTACAATGAGCAGTTCTTC CASSQGPGITYNEQFF
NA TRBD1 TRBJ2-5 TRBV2 TGTGCCAACAGGGACAGAGAAGAGACCCAGTACTTC CANRDREETQYF